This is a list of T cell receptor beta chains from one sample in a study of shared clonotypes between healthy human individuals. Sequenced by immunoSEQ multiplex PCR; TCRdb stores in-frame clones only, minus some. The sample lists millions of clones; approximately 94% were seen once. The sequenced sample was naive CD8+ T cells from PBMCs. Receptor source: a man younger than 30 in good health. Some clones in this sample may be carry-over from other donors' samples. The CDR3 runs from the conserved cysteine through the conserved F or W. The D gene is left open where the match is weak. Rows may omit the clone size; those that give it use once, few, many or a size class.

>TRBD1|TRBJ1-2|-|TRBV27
TGTGCCAGCAGTTTATTAGGGACAGGGGACAACTATGGCTACACCTTC
CASSLLGTGDNYGYTF
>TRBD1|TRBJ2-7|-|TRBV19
TGTGCCAGTAAGTGGGGGACAGGGTACTACGAGCAGTACTTC
CASKWGTGYYEQYF
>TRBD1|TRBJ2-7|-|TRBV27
TGTGCCAGCAGCCTACGACAGGGTTGGTACGAGCAGTACTTC
CASSLRQGWYEQYF
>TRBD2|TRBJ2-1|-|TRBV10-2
TGCGCCAGCAGGATTGGTCTAGCGGGAAGCTCCTACAATGAGCAGTTCTTC
CASRIGLAGSSYNEQFF
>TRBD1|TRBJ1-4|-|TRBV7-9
TGTGCCAGCAGCTTTATCGGACAGGGGAATGAAAAACTGTTTTTT
CASSFIGQGNEKLFF
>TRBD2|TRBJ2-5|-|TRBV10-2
TGCGCCAGCAGTTACAGCGGGAGCCAAGGAGAGACCCAGTACTTC
CASSYSGSQGETQYF
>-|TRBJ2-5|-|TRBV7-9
TGTGCCAGCAGCCCGGCCGTTGTCCAGTACTTC
CASSPAVVQYF
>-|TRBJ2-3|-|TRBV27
TGTGCCAGCAGTTCACGGACAGTCACAGATACGCAGTATTTT
CASSSRTVTDTQYF
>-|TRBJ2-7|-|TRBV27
TGTGCCAGCAGTTCCCAGGGACGCGAGCAGTACTTC
CASSSQGREQYF
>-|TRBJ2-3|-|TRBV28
TGTGCCAGCAGCCATGACAGAGATACGCAGTATTTT
CASSHDRDTQYF
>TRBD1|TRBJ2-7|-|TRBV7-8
TGTGCCAGCAGTCTTTCCGGGACAGGGGGCTACGAGCAGTACTTC
CASSLSGTGGYEQYF
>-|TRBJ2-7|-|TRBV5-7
TGTGCCAGCAGCTTCCACAGGGTAAGGGGCGAGCAGTACTTC
CASSFHRVRGEQYF
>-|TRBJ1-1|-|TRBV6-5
TGTGCCAGCAGCCGCTTCTTGAACACTGAAGCTTTCTTT
CASSRFLNTEAFF
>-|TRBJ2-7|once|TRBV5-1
TGCGCCAGCAGAGGGGACGGAGCCTACGAGCAGTACTTC
CASRGDGAYEQYF
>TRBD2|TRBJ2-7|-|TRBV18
TGTGCCAGCTCACCACCAGTCGCGCTAGCGGGTAACGAGCAGTACTTC
CASSPPVALAGNEQYF
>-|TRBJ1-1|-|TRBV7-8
TGTGCCAGCAGCTTTATTAGGACTAGTTACACTGAAGCTTTCTTT
CASSFIRTSYTEAFF
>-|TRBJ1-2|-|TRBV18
TGTGCCAGCTCACCTGGACAGCTCTATGGCTACACCTTC
CASSPGQLYGYTF
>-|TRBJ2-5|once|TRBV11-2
TGTGCCAGCAGCCATGGGGCCCTCCAAGAGACCCAGTACTTC
CASSHGALQETQYF
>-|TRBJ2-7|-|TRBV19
TGTGCCAGCTCTTTGGCGACAATCAATTCCTACGAGCAGTACTTC
CASSLATINSYEQYF
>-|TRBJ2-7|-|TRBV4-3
TGCGCCAGCAGCTATAACCTCGGGAGTAGGTACGAGCAGTACTTC
CASSYNLGSRYEQYF
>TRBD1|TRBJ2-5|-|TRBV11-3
TGTGCCAGCAGCGACAGGGAAACGGAGACCCAGTACTTC
CASSDRETETQYF
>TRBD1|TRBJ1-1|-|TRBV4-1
TGCGCCAGCAGCCGAGAGCCGGGACAGAAGAACACTGAAGCTTTCTTT
CASSREPGQKNTEAFF
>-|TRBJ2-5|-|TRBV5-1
TGCGCCAGCCGGGAAGGAGGTGTCGAGACCCAGTACTTC
CASREGGVETQYF
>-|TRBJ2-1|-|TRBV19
TGTGCCAGTAGTATTGTGGGCTTATCCTACAATGAGCAGTTCTTC
CASSIVGLSYNEQFF
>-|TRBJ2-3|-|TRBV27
TGTGCCAGCAGCTTTAGCACAGATACGCAGTATTTT
CASSFSTDTQYF
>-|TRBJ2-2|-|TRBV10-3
TGTGCCATCAGTGACGGCGGGGTCGGGGAGCTGTTTTTT
CAISDGGVGELFF
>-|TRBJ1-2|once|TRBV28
TGTGCCAGCAGCCCCGATAACTATGGCTACACCTTC
CASSPDNYGYTF
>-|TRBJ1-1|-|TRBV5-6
TGTGCCAGCAGCCGCTGGGACACCGAAGCTTTCTTT
CASSRWDTEAFF
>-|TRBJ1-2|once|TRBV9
TGTGCCAGCAGCCCCCGCCTGCAGGGAAACTATGGCTACACCTTC
CASSPRLQGNYGYTF
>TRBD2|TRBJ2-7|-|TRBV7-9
TGTGCCAGCAGCCCCGATGCGGGAGGACATCCCTACGAGCAGTACTTC
CASSPDAGGHPYEQYF
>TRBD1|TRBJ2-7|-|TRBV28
TGTGCCAGCAGTTCCATCGGTGTAGGACAGGGCCCCTACGAGCAGTACTTC
CASSSIGVGQGPYEQYF
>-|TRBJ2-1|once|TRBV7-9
TGTGCCAGCAGCTTAGCTGGGTCGGTACCGTACAATGAGCAGTTCTTC
CASSLAGSVPYNEQFF
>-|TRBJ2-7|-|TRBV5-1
TGCGCCAGCAGCTTGGCCGGGGCAGGGCCTCCGTACTTC
CASSLAGAGPPYF
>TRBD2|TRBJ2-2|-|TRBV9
TGTGCCAGCAGCCCCCTGACTAGCGGGAGGGCCTTCGGGACCGGGGAGCTGTTTTTT
CASSPLTSGRAFGTGELFF
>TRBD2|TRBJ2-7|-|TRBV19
TGTGCCAGTAGTACACCGTTTAGCGGGAGTACATACGAGCAGTACTTC
CASSTPFSGSTYEQYF
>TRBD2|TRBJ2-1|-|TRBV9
TGTGCCAGCAGCTCGCGGACTAGCGGGAGTTGGAATGAGCAGTTCTTC
CASSSRTSGSWNEQFF
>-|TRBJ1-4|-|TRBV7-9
TGTGCCAGCAGCTTAATTGGAGAAAAACTGTTTTTT
CASSLIGEKLFF
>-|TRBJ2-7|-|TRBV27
TGTGCCAGCAGCCCCCTTGAGGCTCCGGTCGAGCAGTACTTC
CASSPLEAPVEQYF
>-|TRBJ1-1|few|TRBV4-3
TGCGCCAGCAGCCAAATCGGGACGAACACTGAAGCTTTCTTT
CASSQIGTNTEAFF
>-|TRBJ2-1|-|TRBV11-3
TGTGCCAGCAGCTTACCCGGGTCCGGCTCCGGTGAGCAGTTCTTC
CASSLPGSGSGEQFF
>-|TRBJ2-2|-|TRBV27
TGTGCCAGCCGTCCGGGCACCGGGGAGCTGTTTTTT
CASRPGTGELFF
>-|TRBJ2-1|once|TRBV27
TGTGCCAGCAGTGACCGGGACGGACGACACAATGAGCAGTTCTTC
CASSDRDGRHNEQFF
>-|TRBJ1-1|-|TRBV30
TGTGCCTGGAGTGTACTTCCTTGGGCGGACACTGAAGCTTTCTTT
CAWSVLPWADTEAFF
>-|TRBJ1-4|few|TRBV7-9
TGTGCCAGCAGCTTAACACGACAGGCCAGAGGGCTGTTTTTT
CASSLTRQARGLFF
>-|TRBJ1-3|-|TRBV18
TGTGCCAGCTCACCACCGAAGGTGGGGGTCGGAAACACCATATATTTT
CASSPPKVGVGNTIYF
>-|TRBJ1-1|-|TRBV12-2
TGTGCAAGTCGCTTTATACAGGGGTGGACTGAAGCTTTCTTT
CASRFIQGWTEAFF
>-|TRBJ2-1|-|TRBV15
TGTGCCACCAGCACCCTTTCGCCGGGGAATGAGCAGTTCTTC
CATSTLSPGNEQFF
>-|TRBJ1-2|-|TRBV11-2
TGTGCCAGCAGCTTAAACCCACAGGGCTATGGCTACACCTTC
CASSLNPQGYGYTF
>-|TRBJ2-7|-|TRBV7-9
TGTGCCAGCAGCTCCGATCGCGAGCAGTACTTC
CASSSDREQYF
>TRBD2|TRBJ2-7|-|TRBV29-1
TGCAGCGTTACCGTGGGGGGGATCACCTACGAGCAGTACTTC
CSVTVGGITYEQYF
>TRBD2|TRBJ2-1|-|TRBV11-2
TGTGCCAGCAGCTTCGCCGGGACTAGCTATTTAGGGCAGTTCTTC
CASSFAGTSYLGQFF